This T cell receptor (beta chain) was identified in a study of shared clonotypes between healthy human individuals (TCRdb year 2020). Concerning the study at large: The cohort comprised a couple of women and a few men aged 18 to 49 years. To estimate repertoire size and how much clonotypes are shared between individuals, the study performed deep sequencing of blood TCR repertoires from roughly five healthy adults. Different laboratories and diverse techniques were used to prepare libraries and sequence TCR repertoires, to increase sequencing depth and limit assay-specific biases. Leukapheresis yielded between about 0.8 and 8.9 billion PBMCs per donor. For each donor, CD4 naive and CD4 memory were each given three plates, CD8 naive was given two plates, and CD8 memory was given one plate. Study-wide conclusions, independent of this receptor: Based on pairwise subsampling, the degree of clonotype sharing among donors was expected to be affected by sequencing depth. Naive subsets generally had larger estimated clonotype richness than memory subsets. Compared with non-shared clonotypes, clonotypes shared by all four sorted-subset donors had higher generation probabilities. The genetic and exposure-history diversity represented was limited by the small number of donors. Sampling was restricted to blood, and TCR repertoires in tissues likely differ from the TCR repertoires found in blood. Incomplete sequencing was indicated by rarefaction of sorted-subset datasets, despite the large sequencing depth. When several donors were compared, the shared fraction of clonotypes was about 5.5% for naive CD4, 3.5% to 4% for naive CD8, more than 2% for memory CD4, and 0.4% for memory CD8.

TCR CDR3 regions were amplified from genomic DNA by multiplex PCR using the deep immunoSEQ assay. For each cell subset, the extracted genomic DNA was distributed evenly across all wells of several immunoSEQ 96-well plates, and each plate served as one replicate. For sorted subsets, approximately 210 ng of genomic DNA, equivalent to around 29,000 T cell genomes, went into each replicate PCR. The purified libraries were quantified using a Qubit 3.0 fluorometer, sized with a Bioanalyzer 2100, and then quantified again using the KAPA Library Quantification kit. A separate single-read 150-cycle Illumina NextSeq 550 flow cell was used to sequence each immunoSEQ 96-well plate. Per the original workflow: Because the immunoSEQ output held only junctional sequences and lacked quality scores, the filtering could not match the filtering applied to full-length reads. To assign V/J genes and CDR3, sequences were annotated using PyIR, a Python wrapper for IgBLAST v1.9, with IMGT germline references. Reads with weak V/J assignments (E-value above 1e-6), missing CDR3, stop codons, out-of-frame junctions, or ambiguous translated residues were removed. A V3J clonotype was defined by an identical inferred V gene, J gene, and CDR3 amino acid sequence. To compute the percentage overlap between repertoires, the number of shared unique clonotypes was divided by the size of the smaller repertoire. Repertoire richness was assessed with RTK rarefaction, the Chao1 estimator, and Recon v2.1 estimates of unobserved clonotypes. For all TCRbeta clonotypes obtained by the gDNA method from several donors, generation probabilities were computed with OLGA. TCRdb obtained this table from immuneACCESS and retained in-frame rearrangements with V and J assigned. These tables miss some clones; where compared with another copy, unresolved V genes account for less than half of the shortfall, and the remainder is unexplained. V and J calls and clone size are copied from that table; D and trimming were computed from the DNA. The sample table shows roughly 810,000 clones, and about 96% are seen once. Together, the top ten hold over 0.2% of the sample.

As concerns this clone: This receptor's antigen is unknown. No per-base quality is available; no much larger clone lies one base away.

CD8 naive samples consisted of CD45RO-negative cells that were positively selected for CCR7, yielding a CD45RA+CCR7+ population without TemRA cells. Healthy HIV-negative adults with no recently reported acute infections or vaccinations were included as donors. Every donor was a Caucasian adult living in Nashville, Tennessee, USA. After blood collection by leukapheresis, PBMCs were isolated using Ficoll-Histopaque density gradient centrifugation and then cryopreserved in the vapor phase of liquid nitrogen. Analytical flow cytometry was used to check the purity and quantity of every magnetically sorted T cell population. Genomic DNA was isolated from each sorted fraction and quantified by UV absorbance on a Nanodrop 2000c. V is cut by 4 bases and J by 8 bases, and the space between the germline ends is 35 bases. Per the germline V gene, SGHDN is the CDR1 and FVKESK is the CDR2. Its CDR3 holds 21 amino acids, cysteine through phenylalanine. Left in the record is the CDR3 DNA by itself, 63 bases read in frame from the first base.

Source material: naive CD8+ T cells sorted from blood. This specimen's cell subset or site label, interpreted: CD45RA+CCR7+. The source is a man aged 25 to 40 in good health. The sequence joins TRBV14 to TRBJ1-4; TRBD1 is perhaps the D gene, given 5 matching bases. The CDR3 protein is CASSLGSRVEFLGPFYEKLFF. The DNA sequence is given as TGTGCCAGCAGCCTAGGGAGCCGGGTCGAGTTCCTGGGGCCCTTCTACGAAAAACTGTTTTTT.